These 13 T cell receptor beta chains were all obtained from the same sample, sequenced in a study of blood T cell repertoires in COVID-19. Measured with immunoSEQ multiplex PCR; TCRdb has only the in-frame clones, and not every one. The sample records 130,000 to 150,000 clones, 70% to 90% being singletons. The sample comprised PBMCs or T cells enriched from blood (not recorded which). These TCRs come from a woman aged 25 to 39 with acute COVID-19.

The chain employs TRBV19 and TRBJ1-5; D unresolved. In germline, CDR1 is LNHDA, CDR2 SQIVND (reference sequence). Between the trimmed V and J ends, which lost 5 bases and 6 bases, there was a span of 20 bases. The CDR3 has 16 residues. The CDR3: CASSSPHKEGGQPQHF. For the CDR3, the DNA is TGTGCCAGTAGTTCACCCCACAAGGAGGGCGGTCAGCCCCAGCATTTT.

V and J are TRBV6-5 and TRBJ1-5; TRBD1 aligns across 9 bases. V dropped 8 bases and J dropped 6; count of bases not matched to a gene: 11. The CDR3 loop spans 15 amino acids. CDR1 and CDR2 from the germline V gene are MNHEY and SVGAGI. CDR3 coding DNA: TGTGCCAGCTGGACCCGGGACAGGGTGACTCAGCCCCAGCATTTT. Protein sequence: CASWTRDRVTQPQHF.

Notes on this clone: At the DNA level, this CDR3 is encoded by other sequences in the same sample as well. V is TRBV2 and J is TRBJ2-1; 10 bases match TRBD2. The V gene end was trimmed by 4 bases and the J gene end by 3 bases; junction bases not matched to a gene: 0. Looked up from germline, CDR1 is SNHLY and CDR2 is FYNNEI. The CDR3 length is 14 residues. CDR3 nucleotides: TGTGCCAGCAGTGGGACTAGCGGCTACAATGAGCAGTTCTTC. Translated: CASSGTSGYNEQFF.

The chain uses TRBV24-1 and TRBJ2-3; the match to TRBD2 covers 11 bases. Germline CDR1 reads KGHDR; CDR2 reads SFDVKD. The junction had 17 bases not matched to a gene; V was cut back by 1 base and J by 3 bases. CDR3 size: 21 residues. The DNA of the CDR3 is TGTGCCACCAGTGATTTTCAACCTTCCTCCACTAGCGGGAGCGAGACAGATACGCAGTATTTT. Translation gives CATSDFQPSSTSGSETDTQYF.

This chain links TRBV7-2 with TRBJ1-6; D is possibly TRBD1 (5 bases). Trimming removed 4 bases at V and 8 bases at J, with 15 bases between. Germline values: CDR1 SGHTA, CDR2 FQGNSA. This CDR3 has 15 residues. The CDR3 reads CASSSFRVGDSPLHF. The CDR3 DNA follows: TGTGCCAGCAGCTCCTTCAGGGTAGGGGATTCACCCCTCCACTTT.

The rearrangement links TRBV7-3 to TRBJ2-5, with 14 bases identical to TRBD2. The V gene end was trimmed by 4 bases and the J gene end by 5 bases; junction bases not matched to a gene: 6. This CDR3 spans 16 amino acids. From germline, CDR1 is SGHTA and CDR2 FQGTGA. The chain's CDR3 is CASSSGTSGSRETQYF. For the CDR3, the DNA is TGTGCCAGCAGCTCCGGGACTAGCGGGAGTAGGGAGACCCAGTACTTC.

The rearrangement joins TRBV3-1 (or the pseudogene TRBV3-2) to TRBJ2-7; no reliable D call. The V end was cut by 2 bases, the J end by 3 bases, with 14 bases between. Germline CDR1 is LGHDT and CDR2 is YNNKEL (reference sequence). There are 15 residues in the CDR3. CDR3 region: CASSQTGHLGYEQYF. The CDR3 nucleotides are TGTGCCAGCAGCCAAACTGGGCACCTCGGCTACGAGCAGTACTTC.

The chain couples TRBV7-3 to TRBJ2-3; 8 nucleotides agree with TRBD2. Germline V gene data show CDR1 as SGHTA and CDR2 as FQGTGA. The trim removed 4 bases at V and 10 bases at J, leaving 16 bases unmatched. There are 16 residues in the CDR3. This chain's CDR3 is CASSSISSSGSRAQYF. CDR3 DNA: TGTGCCAGCAGCTCCATCTCGTCCAGCGGGAGTCGCGCGCAGTATTTT.

J is TRBJ2-1 and V is TRBV21-1; TRBD1, the D gene given by the table, was not confirmed from the DNA. TRBV21-1 is a known pseudogene. CDR3 length equals 15 residues. CDR3 coding DNA: TGTGCCAGCAGCAACAGGGGGTCAGCCCCTAATGAGCAGTTCTTC. Translation: CASSNRGSAPNEQFF.

This clone was seen once. CDR3 in DNA: TGTGCCAGCAGTTTAGACAGGGTATCACCCCTCCACTTT. It yields the protein CASSLDRVSPLHF. The rearrangement links TRBV27 to TRBJ1-6; 7 bases agree with TRBD1. Germline V gene lookup returns CDR1 MNHEY and CDR2 SMNVEV (reference sequence). The CDR3 contains 13 residues. The trim removed 2 bases at V and 10 bases at J, leaving 2 bases unmatched.

This clone was counted once. The chain joins TRBV7-6 to TRBJ2-6; D not resolved. Looked up from germline, CDR1 is SGHVS and CDR2 is FNYEAQ. CDR3 size: 17 residues. V dropped 1 base and J dropped 0 bases, with 10 bases sitting between them. CDR3 amino acids: CASSLDQRFSGANVLTF. CDR3 in DNA: TGTGCCAGCAGCTTAGATCAGCGTTTCTCTGGGGCCAACGTCCTGACTTTC.

CDR3 amino acids: CASKGGGTNEKLFF. DNA of the CDR3: TGTGCCAGTAAGGGAGGCGGAACTAATGAAAAACTGTTTTTT. This chain joins TRBV6-6 and TRBJ1-4; D is ambiguous. The CDR3 contains 14 residues. Trimming pared 9 bases from V and 1 base from J, leaving 12 bases between. The V gene's germline CDR1 is MNHNY and CDR2 SVGAGI (reference sequence).

The CDR3 bases are TGCGCCAGCAGCTTGGAGTCACAGGGGGCTAGGACTGAAGCTTTCTTT. Its translation is CASSLESQGARTEAFF. The genes are TRBV5-1 and TRBJ1-1; TRBD1 matches at 9 bases. Germline-derived CDR1 and CDR2 are SGHRS and YFSETQ. CDR3 size: 16 residues. Trimming cost V 0 bases and J 5 bases; bases outside gene matches: 8.